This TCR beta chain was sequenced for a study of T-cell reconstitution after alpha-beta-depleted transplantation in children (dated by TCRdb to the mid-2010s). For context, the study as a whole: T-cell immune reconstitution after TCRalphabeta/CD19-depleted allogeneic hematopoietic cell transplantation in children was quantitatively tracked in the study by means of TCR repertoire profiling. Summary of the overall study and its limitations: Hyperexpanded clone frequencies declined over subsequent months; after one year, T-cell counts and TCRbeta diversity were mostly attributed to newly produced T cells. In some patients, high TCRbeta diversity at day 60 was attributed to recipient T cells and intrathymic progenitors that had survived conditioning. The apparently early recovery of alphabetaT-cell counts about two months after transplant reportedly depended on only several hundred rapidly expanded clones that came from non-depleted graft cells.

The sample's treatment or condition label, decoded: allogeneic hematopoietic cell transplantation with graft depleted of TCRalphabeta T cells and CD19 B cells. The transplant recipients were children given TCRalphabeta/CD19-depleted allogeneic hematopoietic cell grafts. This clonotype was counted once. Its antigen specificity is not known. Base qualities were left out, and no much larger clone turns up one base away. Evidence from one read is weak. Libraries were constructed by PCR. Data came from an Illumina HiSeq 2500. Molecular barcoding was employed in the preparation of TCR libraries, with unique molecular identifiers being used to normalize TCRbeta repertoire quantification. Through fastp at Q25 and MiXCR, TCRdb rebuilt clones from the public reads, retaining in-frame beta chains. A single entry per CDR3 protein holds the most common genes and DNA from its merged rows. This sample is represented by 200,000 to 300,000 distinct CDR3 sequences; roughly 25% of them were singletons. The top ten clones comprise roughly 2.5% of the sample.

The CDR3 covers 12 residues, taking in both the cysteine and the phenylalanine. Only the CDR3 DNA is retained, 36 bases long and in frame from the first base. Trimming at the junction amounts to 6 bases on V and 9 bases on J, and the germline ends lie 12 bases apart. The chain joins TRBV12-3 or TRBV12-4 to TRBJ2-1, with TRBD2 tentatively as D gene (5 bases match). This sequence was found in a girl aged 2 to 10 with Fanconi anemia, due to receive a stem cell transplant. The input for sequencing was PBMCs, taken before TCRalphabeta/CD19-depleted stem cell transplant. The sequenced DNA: TGTGCCAGCAGGGAGGAAGGAGGTGAGCAGTTCTTC. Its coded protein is CASREEGGEQFF.